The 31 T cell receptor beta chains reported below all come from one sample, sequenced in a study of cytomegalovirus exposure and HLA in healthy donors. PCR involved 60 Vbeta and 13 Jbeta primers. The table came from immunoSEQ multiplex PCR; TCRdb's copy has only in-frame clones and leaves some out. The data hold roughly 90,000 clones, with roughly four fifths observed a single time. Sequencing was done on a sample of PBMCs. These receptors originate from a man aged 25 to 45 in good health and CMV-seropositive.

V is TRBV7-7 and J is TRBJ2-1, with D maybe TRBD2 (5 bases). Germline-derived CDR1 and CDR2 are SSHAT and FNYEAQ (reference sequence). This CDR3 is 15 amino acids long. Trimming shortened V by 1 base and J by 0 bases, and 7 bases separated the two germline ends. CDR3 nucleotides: TGTGCCAGCAGCTTAGAAGGGAGCTCCTACAATGAGCAGTTCTTC. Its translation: CASSLEGSSYNEQFF.

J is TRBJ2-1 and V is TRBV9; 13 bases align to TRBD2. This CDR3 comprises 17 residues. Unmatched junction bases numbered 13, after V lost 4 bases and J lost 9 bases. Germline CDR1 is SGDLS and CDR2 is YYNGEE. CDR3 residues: CASSTLPGLAGLVEQFF. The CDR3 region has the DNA TGTGCCAGCAGCACTCTTCCGGGACTAGCGGGATTAGTTGAGCAGTTCTTC.

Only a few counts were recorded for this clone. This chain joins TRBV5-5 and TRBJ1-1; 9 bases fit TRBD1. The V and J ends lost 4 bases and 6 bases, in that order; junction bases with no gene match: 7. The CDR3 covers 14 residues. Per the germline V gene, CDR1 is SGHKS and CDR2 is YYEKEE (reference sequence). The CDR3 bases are TGTGCCAGCAGCACCCGGGACAGGGTTGCTGAAGCTTTCTTT. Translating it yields CASSTRDRVAEAFF.

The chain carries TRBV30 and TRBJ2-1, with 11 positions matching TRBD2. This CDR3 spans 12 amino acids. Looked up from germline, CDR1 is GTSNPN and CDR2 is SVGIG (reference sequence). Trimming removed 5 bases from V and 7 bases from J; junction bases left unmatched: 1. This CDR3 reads CAWGTSGNEQFF. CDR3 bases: TGTGCCTGGGGGACTAGCGGAAATGAGCAGTTCTTC. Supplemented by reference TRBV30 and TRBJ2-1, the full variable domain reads SQTIHQWPATLVQPVGSPLSLECTVEGTSNPNLYWYRQAAGRGLQLLFYSVGIGQISSEVPQNLSASRPQDRQFILSSKKLLLSDSGFYLCAWGTSGNEQFFGPGTRLTVL.

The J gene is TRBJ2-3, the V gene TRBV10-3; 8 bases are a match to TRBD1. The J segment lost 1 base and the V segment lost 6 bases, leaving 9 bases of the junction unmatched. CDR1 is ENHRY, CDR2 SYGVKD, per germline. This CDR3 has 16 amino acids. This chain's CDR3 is CAIRPGQGLGTDTQYF. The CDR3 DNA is TGTGCCATCAGACCCGGACAGGGATTGGGCACAGATACGCAGTATTTT.

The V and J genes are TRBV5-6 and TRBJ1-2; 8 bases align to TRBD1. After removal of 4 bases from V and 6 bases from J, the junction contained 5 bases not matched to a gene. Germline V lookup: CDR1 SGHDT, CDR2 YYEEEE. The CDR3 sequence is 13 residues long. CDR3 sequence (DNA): TGTGCCAGCAGCGTGACAGGGGTAAATGGCTACACCTTC. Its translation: CASSVTGVNGYTF.

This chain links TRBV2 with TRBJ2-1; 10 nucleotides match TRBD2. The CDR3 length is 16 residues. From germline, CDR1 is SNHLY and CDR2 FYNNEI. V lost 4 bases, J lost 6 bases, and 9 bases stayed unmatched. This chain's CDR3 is CASSGKAAGGSNEQFF. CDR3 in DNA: TGTGCCAGCAGTGGCAAGGCAGCGGGAGGGAGCAATGAGCAGTTCTTC.

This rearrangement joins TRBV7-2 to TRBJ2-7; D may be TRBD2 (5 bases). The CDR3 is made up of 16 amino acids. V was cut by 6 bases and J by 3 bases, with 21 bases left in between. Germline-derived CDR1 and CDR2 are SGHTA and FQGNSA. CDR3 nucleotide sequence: TGTGCCAGCAGTTCATCGATCGGGGATGGAGGCTACGAGCAGTACTTC. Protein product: CASSSSIGDGGYEQYF.

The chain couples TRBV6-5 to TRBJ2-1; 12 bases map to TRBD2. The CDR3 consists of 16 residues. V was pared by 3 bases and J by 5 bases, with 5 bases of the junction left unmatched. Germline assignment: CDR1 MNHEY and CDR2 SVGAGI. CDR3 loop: CASSYSTSGSNNEQFF. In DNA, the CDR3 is TGTGCCAGCAGTTATTCGACTAGCGGGAGTAACAATGAGCAGTTCTTC.

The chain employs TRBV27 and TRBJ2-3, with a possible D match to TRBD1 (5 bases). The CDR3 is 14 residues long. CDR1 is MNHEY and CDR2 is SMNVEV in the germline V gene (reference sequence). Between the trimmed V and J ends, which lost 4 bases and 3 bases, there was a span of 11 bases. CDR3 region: CASSYDSDTDTQYF. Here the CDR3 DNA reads TGTGCCAGCAGTTACGACAGCGATACAGATACGCAGTATTTT.

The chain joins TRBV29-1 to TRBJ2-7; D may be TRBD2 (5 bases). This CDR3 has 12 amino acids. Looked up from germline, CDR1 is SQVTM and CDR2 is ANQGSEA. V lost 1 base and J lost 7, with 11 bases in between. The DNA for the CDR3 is TGCAGCGTTGAAGCTCTCGGGAATGAGCAGTACTTC. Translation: CSVEALGNEQYF.

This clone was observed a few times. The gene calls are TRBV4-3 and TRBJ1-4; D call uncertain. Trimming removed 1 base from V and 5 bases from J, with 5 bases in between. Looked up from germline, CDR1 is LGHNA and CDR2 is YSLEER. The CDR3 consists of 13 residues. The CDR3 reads CASSQGGNEKLFF. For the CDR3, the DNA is TGCGCCAGCAGCCAAGGAGGAAATGAAAAACTGTTTTTT.

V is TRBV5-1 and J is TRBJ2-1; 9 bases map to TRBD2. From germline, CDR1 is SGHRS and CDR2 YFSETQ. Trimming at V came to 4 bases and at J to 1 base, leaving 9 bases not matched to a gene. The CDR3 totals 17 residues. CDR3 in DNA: TGCGCCAGCAGCGCCTTCAATAGCGGGAGATCCTACAATGAGCAGTTCTTC. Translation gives CASSAFNSGRSYNEQFF.

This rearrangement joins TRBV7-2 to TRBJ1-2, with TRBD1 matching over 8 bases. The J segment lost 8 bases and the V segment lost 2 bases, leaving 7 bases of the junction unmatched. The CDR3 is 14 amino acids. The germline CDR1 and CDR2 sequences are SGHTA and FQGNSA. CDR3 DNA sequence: TGTGCCAGCAGCTTAACAGGGGGTGTTGGGGGCTACACCTTC. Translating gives CASSLTGGVGGYTF.

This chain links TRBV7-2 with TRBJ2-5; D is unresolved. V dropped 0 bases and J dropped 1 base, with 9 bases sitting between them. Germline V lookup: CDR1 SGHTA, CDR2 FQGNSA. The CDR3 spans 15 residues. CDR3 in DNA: TGTGCCAGCAGCTTAGCGGCAGGCTCCCAAGAGACCCAGTACTTC. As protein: CASSLAAGSQETQYF.

CDR3 bases: TGTGCCAGCAGCGCACGGGGTGAGCAGTTCTTC. Protein: CASSARGEQFF. The J gene is TRBJ2-1, the V gene TRBV5-4; D is possibly TRBD2 (5 bases). The CDR3 covers 11 residues. Trimming removed 4 bases at V and 9 bases at J, with 8 bases between. CDR1 and CDR2 (germline): SGHNT, YYREEE (reference sequence).

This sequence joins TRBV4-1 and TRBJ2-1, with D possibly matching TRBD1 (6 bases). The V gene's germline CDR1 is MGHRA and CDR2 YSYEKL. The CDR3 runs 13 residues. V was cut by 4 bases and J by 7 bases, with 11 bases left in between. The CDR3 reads CASSPGHLNEQFF. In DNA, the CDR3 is TGCGCCAGCAGCCCGGGACACCTTAATGAGCAGTTCTTC.

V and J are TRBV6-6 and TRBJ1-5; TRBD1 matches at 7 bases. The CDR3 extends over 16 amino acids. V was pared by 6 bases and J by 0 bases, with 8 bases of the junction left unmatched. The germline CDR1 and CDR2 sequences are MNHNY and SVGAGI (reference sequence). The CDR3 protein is CASSAPGTVSNQPQHF. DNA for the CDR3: TGTGCCAGCAGCGCACCCGGGACAGTTAGCAATCAGCCCCAGCATTTT.

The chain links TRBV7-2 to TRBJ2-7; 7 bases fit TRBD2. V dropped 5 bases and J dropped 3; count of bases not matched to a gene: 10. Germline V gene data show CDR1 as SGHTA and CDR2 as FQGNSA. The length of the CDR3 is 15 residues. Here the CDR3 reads CASSPRGGSSYEQYF. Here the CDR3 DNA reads TGTGCCAGCAGCCCCCGTGGCGGGAGTAGCTACGAGCAGTACTTC.

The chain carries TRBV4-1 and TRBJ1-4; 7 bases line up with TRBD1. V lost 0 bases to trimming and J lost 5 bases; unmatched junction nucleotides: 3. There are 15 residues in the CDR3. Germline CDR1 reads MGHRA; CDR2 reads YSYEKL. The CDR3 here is CASSQDPTGNEKLFF. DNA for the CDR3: TGCGCCAGCAGCCAAGACCCGACAGGGAATGAAAAACTGTTTTTT.

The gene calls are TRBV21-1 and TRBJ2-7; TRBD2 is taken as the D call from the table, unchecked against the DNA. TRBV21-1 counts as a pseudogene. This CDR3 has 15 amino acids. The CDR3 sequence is CASSKARESSYEQYF. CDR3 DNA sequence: TGTGCCAGCAGCAAAGCTCGGGAGAGCTCCTACGAGCAGTACTTC.

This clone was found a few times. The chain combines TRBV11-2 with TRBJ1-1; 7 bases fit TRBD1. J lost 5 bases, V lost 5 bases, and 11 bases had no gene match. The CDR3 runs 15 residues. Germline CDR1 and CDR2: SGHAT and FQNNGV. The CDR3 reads CASSEEDRRATEAFF. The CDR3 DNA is TGTGCCAGCAGCGAAGAGGACAGGAGGGCGACTGAAGCTTTCTTT. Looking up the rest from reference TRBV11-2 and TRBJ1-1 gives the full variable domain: EAGVAQSPRYKIIEKRQSVAFWCNPISGHATLYWYQQILGQGPKLLIQFQNNGVVDDSQLPKDRFSAERLKGVDSTLKIQPAKLEDSAVYLCASSEEDRRATEAFFGQGTRLTVV.

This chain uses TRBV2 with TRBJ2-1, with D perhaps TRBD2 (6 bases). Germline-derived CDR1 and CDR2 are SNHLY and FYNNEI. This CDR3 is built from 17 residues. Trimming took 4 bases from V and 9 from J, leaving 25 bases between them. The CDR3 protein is CASSVGLLASLPGEQFF. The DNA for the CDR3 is TGTGCCAGCAGTGTAGGTCTCCTAGCGAGCCTCCCTGGTGAGCAGTTCTTC.

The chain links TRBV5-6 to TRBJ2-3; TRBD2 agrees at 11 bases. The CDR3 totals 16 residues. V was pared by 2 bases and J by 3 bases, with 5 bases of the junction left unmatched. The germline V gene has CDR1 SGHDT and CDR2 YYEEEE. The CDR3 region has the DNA TGTGCCAGCAGCTTAGGTAGCGGGAGGGTGACAGATACGCAGTATTTT. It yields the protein CASSLGSGRVTDTQYF.

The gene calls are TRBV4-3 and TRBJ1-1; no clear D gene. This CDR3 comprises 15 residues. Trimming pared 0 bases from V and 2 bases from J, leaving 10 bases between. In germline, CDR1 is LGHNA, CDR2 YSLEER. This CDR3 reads CASSQEAWYNTEAFF. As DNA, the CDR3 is TGCGCCAGCAGCCAAGAGGCTTGGTACAACACTGAAGCTTTCTTT.

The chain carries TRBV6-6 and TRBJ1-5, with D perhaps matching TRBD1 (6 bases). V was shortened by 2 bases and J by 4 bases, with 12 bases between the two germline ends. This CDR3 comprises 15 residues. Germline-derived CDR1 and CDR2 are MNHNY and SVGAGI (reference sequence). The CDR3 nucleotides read TGTGCCAGCAGTTACCCGGACAGTTGGAATCAGCCCCAGCATTTT. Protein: CASSYPDSWNQPQHF.

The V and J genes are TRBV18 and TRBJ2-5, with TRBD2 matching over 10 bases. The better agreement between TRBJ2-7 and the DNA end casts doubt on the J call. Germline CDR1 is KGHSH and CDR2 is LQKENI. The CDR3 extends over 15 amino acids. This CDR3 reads CASSPSRTSGYEQYF. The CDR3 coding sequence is TGTGCCAGCTCACCCTCACGGACTAGCGGCTACGAGCAGTACTTC.

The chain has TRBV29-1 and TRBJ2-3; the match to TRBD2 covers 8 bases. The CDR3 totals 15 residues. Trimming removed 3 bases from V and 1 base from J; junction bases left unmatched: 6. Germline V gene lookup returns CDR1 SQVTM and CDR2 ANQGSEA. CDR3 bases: TGCAGCGTTGAGACCTCAGCGGGAGGCACAGATACGCAGTATTTT. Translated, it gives CSVETSAGGTDTQYF.

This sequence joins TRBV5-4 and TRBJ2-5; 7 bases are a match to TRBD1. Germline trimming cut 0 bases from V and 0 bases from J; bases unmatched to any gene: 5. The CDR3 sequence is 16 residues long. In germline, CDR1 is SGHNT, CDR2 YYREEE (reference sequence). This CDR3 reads CASSLGGQPYQETQYF. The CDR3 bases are TGTGCCAGCAGCTTGGGGGGACAGCCGTACCAAGAGACCCAGTACTTC.

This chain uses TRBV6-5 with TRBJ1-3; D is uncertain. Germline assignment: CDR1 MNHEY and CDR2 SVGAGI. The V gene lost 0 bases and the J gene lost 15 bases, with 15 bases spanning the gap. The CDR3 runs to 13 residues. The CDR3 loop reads CASSYSNGSPEYF. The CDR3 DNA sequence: TGTGCCAGCAGTTACTCGAATGGCAGTCCCGAATATTTT.

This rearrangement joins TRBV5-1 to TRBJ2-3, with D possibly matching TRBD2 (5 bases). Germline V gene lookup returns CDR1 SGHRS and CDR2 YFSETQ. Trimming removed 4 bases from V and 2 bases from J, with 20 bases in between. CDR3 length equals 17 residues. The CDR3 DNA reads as TGCGCCAGCAGCCCTAGTGGGCTAGCCATTAACACAGATACGCAGTATTTT. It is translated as CASSPSGLAINTDTQYF.